The TCR beta chain described here comes from a study of cytotoxic CD8 clonotypes in ibrutinib-treated CLL. Study-level findings and limits: Few clonotypes were public, and these shrank or held steady under treatment.

Sequencing was performed with immunoSEQ multiplex PCR; in TCRdb, only in-frame clones are kept and a portion is missing. In the table there are 100,000 to 150,000 clones, roughly 85% of which are singletons. This clone was recorded once. Its antigen is undetermined. The sequence was collected from a human donor with chronic lymphocytic leukemia. This material consisted of PBMCs, taken after 24 months of ibrutinib treatment.

The CDR3 spells CASSQGRRTSGRNNEQFF. Written as DNA, the CDR3 is TGCGCCAGCAGCCAAGGCCGACGAACTAGCGGGAGAAACAATGAGCAGTTCTTC. The chain links TRBV4-3 to TRBJ2-1; 11 bases align to TRBD2. Germline CDR1 and CDR2: LGHNA and YSLEER. Germline trimming cut 1 base from V and 5 bases from J; bases unmatched to any gene: 10. There are 18 residues in the CDR3.